The 28 T cell receptor beta chains given below trace back to one sample, sequenced in a study of T cell responses to AZD1222 COVID-19 vaccine (dated by TCRdb to about 2021). The meaning of the sample's time point label: baseline before first vaccination. To prepare the library, the immunoSEQ multiplex PCR assay was applied. This immuneACCESS table, as held by TCRdb, lists in-frame sequences with V and J called but not all clones. Of the missing ones, under half trace to an unresolved V gene in checked studies; the others have no known cause. The sample has 150,000 to 200,000 clones on record, about 90% of them singletons. 2.6% of the sample is held by the ten biggest clonotypes. Material: peripheral blood, obtained on day 0 of AZD1222 vaccination. The receptor source for this set is an adult in good health.

This clone has a single count. The rearrangement uses TRBV24-1 and TRBJ2-7, with 8 bases identical to TRBD2. Trimming took 5 bases from V and 1 from J; bases not matched to a gene: 6. CDR1 is KGHDR and CDR2 is SFDVKD in the germline V gene. The CDR3 length is 15 residues. Written as DNA, the CDR3 is TGTGCCACCAGTGCTGTCGGGGGGGGTTCCTACGAGCAGTACTTC. It is translated as CATSAVGGGSYEQYF.

The chain links TRBV7-8 to TRBJ2-7; no clear D. The germline gives CDR1 SGHVS, CDR2 FQNEAQ. V was cut by 0 bases and J by 2 bases, with 8 bases left in between. This CDR3 is 14 amino acids long. The CDR3 reads CASSLADGPYEQYF. The DNA of the CDR3 is TGTGCCAGCAGCTTAGCGGACGGCCCCTACGAGCAGTACTTC. Full variable domain (rest looked up from reference TRBV7-8 and TRBJ2-7): GAGVSQSPRYKVAKRGQDVALRCDPISGHVSLFWYQQALGQGPEFLTYFQNEAQLDKSGLPSDRFFAERPEGSVSTLKIQRTQQEDSAVYLCASSLADGPYEQYFGPGTRLTVT.

This clone has only one observation. The chain carries TRBV25-1 and TRBJ2-7; the match to TRBD1 covers 8 bases. The CDR3 is 15 residues long. Germline values: CDR1 MGHDK, CDR2 SYGVNS. J gave up 0 bases and V 2 bases, and 3 bases lay outside the gene matches. CDR3: CASSEPGQGSYEQYF. As DNA, the CDR3 is TGTGCCAGCAGTGAACCTGGACAGGGCTCCTACGAGCAGTACTTC.

This clone showed up just a few times. The CDR3 nucleotides are TGCGCCAGCAGCCAAGATCGGACAGGGATATACGAGCAGTACTTC. Its protein is CASSQDRTGIYEQYF. The rearrangement joins TRBV4-1 to TRBJ2-7; 8 bases agree with TRBD1. J lost 4 bases, V lost 0 bases, and 5 bases had no gene match. Germline CDR1 is MGHRA and CDR2 is YSYEKL. This CDR3 is built from 15 residues.

The chain uses TRBV4-1 and TRBJ2-7; D possibly matches TRBD1 or TRBD2 (7 bases each). The germline V gene has CDR1 MGHRA and CDR2 YSYEKL. CDR3 length: 16 amino acids. The V end was cut by 3 bases, the J end by 2 bases, with 17 bases between. CDR3 loop: CASSQKAGGDPYEQYF. The DNA for the CDR3 is TGCGCCAGCAGCCAGAAAGCAGGGGGGGATCCCTACGAGCAGTACTTC.

The gene calls are TRBV4-1 and TRBJ2-7; 10 bases align to TRBD1. The CDR3 is 15 amino acids. Germline CDR1 MGHRA, CDR2 YSYEKL. The J segment lost 3 bases and the V segment lost 5 bases, leaving 7 bases of the junction unmatched. CDR3 bases: TGCGCCAGCAGCTACGGACAGGGGGATCTCTACGAGCAGTACTTC. It codes for CASSYGQGDLYEQYF.

The chain joins TRBV19 to TRBJ1-5, with D uncertain. V gave up 8 bases and J gave up 2 bases, with 16 bases separating them. Germline loops: CDR1 LNHDA, CDR2 SQIVND (reference sequence). The length of the CDR3 is 15 residues. The CDR3 sequence is CASLELGGRNQPQHF. The CDR3 DNA sequence: TGTGCCAGTCTAGAATTGGGAGGGCGCAATCAGCCCCAGCATTTT.

The chain is built from TRBV5-1 and TRBJ2-7; 10 bases map to TRBD1. Germline CDR1 SGHRS, CDR2 YFSETQ. After removal of 4 bases from V and 4 bases from J, the junction contained 14 bases not matched to a gene. There are 17 residues in the CDR3. The CDR3 spells CASSPSGLTGGRYEQYF. The CDR3 nucleotides read TGCGCCAGCAGCCCGTCCGGTTTGACAGGGGGCAGGTACGAGCAGTACTTC.

This chain uses TRBV4-2 with TRBJ1-5, with D maybe TRBD1 (6 bases). Germline CDR1 is LGHNA and CDR2 is YNFKEQ. The CDR3 contains 14 residues. V lost 0 bases, J lost 5 bases, and 8 bases lay in between. The CDR3 DNA follows: TGTGCCAGCAGCCAAGATACAGGGTATCAGCCCCAGCATTTT. It encodes CASSQDTGYQPQHF.

This chain connects TRBV19 to TRBJ2-1; the match to TRBD2 covers 8 bases. V lost 3 bases, J lost 4 bases, and 5 bases stayed unmatched. CDR3 length: 15 residues. Germline CDR1 reads LNHDA; CDR2 reads SQIVND (reference sequence). CDR3 in amino acids: CASSMMGLEYNEQFF. CDR3 DNA: TGTGCCAGTAGTATGATGGGACTAGAATACAATGAGCAGTTCTTC.

This clone is judged medium-sized. V and J are TRBV27 and TRBJ1-5; 7 bases fit TRBD1. Germline CDR1 MNHEY, CDR2 SMNVEV (reference sequence). The junction had 6 bases not matched to a gene; V was cut back by 0 bases and J by 1 base. The CDR3 totals 17 residues. The CDR3 region is CASSLSVPGGSNQPQHF. CDR3 nucleotide sequence: TGTGCCAGCAGTTTATCCGTCCCAGGGGGGAGCAATCAGCCCCAGCATTTT.

The rearrangement links TRBV28 to TRBJ2-7; tentatively, D is TRBD1 or TRBD2 (5 bases each). Trimming took 8 bases from V and 0 from J, leaving 17 bases between them. CDR3 size: 15 residues. Germline CDR1 and CDR2: MDHEN and SYDVKM. The CDR3 region has the DNA TGTGCCAGCCTCCCCCGGGGCCTAAGCTCCTACGAGCAGTACTTC. Translated, it gives CASLPRGLSSYEQYF.

The genes are TRBV6-5 and TRBJ1-4, with D maybe TRBD1 (6 bases). The CDR3 runs to 15 residues. V gave up 6 bases and J gave up 1 base, with 12 bases separating them. Germline V gene sequence: CDR1 MNHEY, CDR2 SVGAGI. This chain's CDR3 is CASSKQGETNEKLFF. For the CDR3, the DNA is TGTGCCAGCAGCAAACAGGGCGAAACTAATGAAAAACTGTTTTTT.

This CDR3 is CATSRDSDNSPLHF. Here the CDR3 DNA reads TGTGCCACCAGCAGAGATTCAGATAATTCACCCCTCCACTTT. The chain has TRBV15 and TRBJ1-6; the D is unclear. V was trimmed by 0 bases and J by 5 bases, leaving 5 bases between them. CDR3 size: 14 residues. Germline V gives CDR1 LNHNV, CDR2 YYDKDF (reference sequence). Using reference TRBV15 and TRBJ1-6 for the parts outside the CDR3, the full variable domain is DAMVIQNPRYQVTQFGKPVTLSCSQTLNHNVMYWYQQKSSQAPKLLFHYYDKDFNNEADTPDNFQSRRPNTSFCFLDIRSPGLGDTAMYLCATSRDSDNSPLHFGNGTRLTVT.

This chain joins TRBV6-6 and TRBJ1-4; 8 positions agree with TRBD1. From germline, CDR1 is MNHNY and CDR2 SVGAGI (reference sequence). The CDR3 sequence is 13 residues long. Trimming cost V 6 bases and J 5 bases; bases outside gene matches: 2. The CDR3 bases are TGTGCCAGCAGCGACAGGGGAAATGAAAAACTGTTTTTT. This encodes CASSDRGNEKLFF.

This chain links TRBV3-1 (or the pseudogene TRBV3-2) with TRBJ1-2; perhaps TRBD1 as D (6 bases). Germline values: CDR1 LGHDT, CDR2 YNNKEL (reference sequence). The CDR3 loop spans 13 amino acids. The germline V and J ends were trimmed by 4 bases and 14 bases, with 20 bases remaining between them. CDR3 sequence reads: CASSPGARGDQTF. Written as DNA, the CDR3 is TGTGCCAGCAGCCCCGGCGCCAGGGGAGACCAAACCTTC.

This clone was detected only once. The J gene is TRBJ2-7, the V gene TRBV9, with 12 bases that match TRBD1. The CDR3 has 15 amino acids. Germline V lookup: CDR1 SGDLS, CDR2 YYNGEE. J gave up 3 bases and V 2 bases, and 3 bases lay outside the gene matches. The CDR3 spells CASSVGTGGVYEQYF. For the CDR3, the DNA is TGTGCCAGCAGCGTTGGGACAGGGGGCGTCTACGAGCAGTACTTC. Complete variable domain (other parts from reference TRBV9 and TRBJ2-7): DSGVTQTPKHLITATGQRVTLRCSPRSGDLSVYWYQQSLDQGLQFLIQYYNGEERAKGNILERFSAQQFPDLHSELNLSSLELGDSALYFCASSVGTGGVYEQYFGPGTRLTVT.

The chain recombines TRBV30 with TRBJ1-1; TRBD1 matches at 7 bases. V lost 4 bases to trimming and J lost 0 bases; unmatched junction nucleotides: 2. CDR1 and CDR2 (germline): GTSNPN, SVGIG (reference sequence). The CDR3 is 13 amino acids. The CDR3 bases are TGTGCCTGGAAGGGACAGCTGAACACTGAAGCTTTCTTT. Translating it yields CAWKGQLNTEAFF.

V usage is TRBV10-1 and J usage is TRBJ2-7; 8 bases line up with TRBD2. J was trimmed by 5 bases and V by 3 bases; bases with no gene match: 18. CDR3 length: 18 residues. Germline V gene data show CDR1 as WNHNN and CDR2 as SYGVQD (reference sequence). DNA of the CDR3: TGCGCCAGCAGTGACCTTCGGCGGATCGGGACTAGTCGACACGAGCAGTACTTC. Protein sequence: CASSDLRRIGTSRHEQYF.

The chain couples TRBV5-1 to TRBJ2-7; D unresolved. V was clipped by 1 base and J by 5 bases, with 13 bases between them. In germline, CDR1 is SGHRS, CDR2 YFSETQ. This CDR3 is built from 14 residues. CDR3 sequence (DNA): TGCGCCAGCAGCTTGTACACCCCTTTCGACGAGCAGTACTTC. Encoded protein: CASSLYTPFDEQYF.

The genes are TRBV28 and TRBJ2-7; the match to TRBD1 covers 11 bases. The CDR3 contains 15 residues. Trimming took 1 base from V and 5 from J; bases not matched to a gene: 4. Germline V lookup: CDR1 MDHEN, CDR2 SYDVKM. The CDR3 reads CASSLLGTGGNEQYF. The DNA of the CDR3 is TGTGCCAGCAGTTTATTGGGGACAGGGGGTAACGAGCAGTACTTC.

This clone was found a few times. The J gene is TRBJ2-2, the V gene TRBV7-6; 11 nucleotides agree with TRBD2. The CDR3 has 17 amino acids. Losses at the gene ends were 2 bases for V and 6 bases for J; bases not matched to a gene: 8. Germline V gives CDR1 SGHVS, CDR2 FNYEAQ. CDR3 nucleotides: TGTGCCAGCAGCTTATTACTAGCGGGAGTAAGGGCCGGGGAGCTGTTTTTT. Protein: CASSLLLAGVRAGELFF.

The chain recombines TRBV6-6 with TRBJ1-3; 8 positions agree with TRBD1. Per the germline V gene, CDR1 is MNHNY and CDR2 is SVGAGI (reference sequence). V lost 5 bases to trimming and J lost 4 bases; unmatched junction nucleotides: 7. The CDR3 length is 15 residues. The CDR3 loop is CASSQTGDRGNTIYF. CDR3 in DNA: TGTGCCAGCAGTCAGACAGGGGACCGGGGAAACACCATATATTTT.

This sequence joins TRBV9 and TRBJ2-1; no clear D. Germline CDR1 reads SGDLS; CDR2 reads YYNGEE. There are 13 residues in the CDR3. V was shortened by 2 bases and J by 3 bases, with 6 bases between the two germline ends. The CDR3 nucleotides read TGTGCCAGCAGCGTGGGTAGCTACAATGAGCAGTTCTTC. Translating it yields CASSVGSYNEQFF.

J is TRBJ1-2 and V is TRBV5-1; no definite D call. This CDR3 contains 13 residues. Trimming left V 4 bases short and J 4 bases short, with 11 bases between. Germline V gene sequence: CDR1 SGHRS, CDR2 YFSETQ. The CDR3 sequence: CASSLSGIYGYTF. The CDR3 DNA reads as TGCGCCAGCAGCCTCTCAGGAATCTATGGCTACACCTTC.

The chain joins TRBV28 to TRBJ2-7; 10 bases line up with TRBD1. J was trimmed by 2 bases and V by 6 bases; bases with no gene match: 4. The CDR3 totals 14 residues. From germline, CDR1 is MDHEN and CDR2 SYDVKM. The CDR3 is CASRIGTGAYEQYF. In DNA, the CDR3 is TGTGCCAGCAGGATCGGGACAGGGGCCTACGAGCAGTACTTC.

This clone was observed once. The chain combines TRBV7-9 with TRBJ1-2, with D possibly matching TRBD1 (6 bases). Germline V gives CDR1 SEHNR, CDR2 FQNEAQ (reference sequence). Deletions cut 5 bases from V and 7 bases from J, with 11 bases between. The length of the CDR3 is 12 residues. The CDR3: CASSITGSGYTF. CDR3 in DNA: TGTGCCAGCAGCATCACAGGGAGTGGCTACACCTTC. Full variable domain (outside the CDR3, taken from reference TRBV7-9 and TRBJ1-2): DTGVSQNPRHKITKRGQNVTFRCDPISEHNRLYWYRQTLGQGPEFLTYFQNEAQLEKSRLLSDRFSAERPKGSFSTLEIQRTEQGDSAMYLCASSITGSGYTFGSGTRLTVV.

The chain uses TRBV29-1 and TRBJ2-7; D is unresolved. The CDR3 spans 11 residues. CDR1 is SQVTM and CDR2 is ANQGSEA in the germline V gene. V lost 4 bases and J 6 bases, leaving 10 bases between the germline ends. This chain's CDR3 is CSVATDSEQYF. DNA for the CDR3: TGCAGCGTTGCAACGGATTCCGAGCAGTACTTC.